The rows below give T cell receptor beta chains drawn from one sample of a study of tissue T cells after allogeneic stem cell transplantation. Only in-frame clones appear in the TCRdb table, and some are missing; sequencing was by immunoSEQ multiplex PCR. The repertoire holds tens of thousands of clones, with roughly 89% as singletons. The sequences come from blood, collected before transplantation. These TCRs come from a woman aged 35 to 75 who later had graft-versus-host disease after an allogeneic stem cell transplant. Both conserved end residues are part of each CDR3. Fields, in order: D gene, clone size, J gene, V gene, CDR3 protein, CDR3 DNA. D genes are given only for firm matches. Clone size is shown for a subset of rows, as once, few, many or a class of expanded clone.

>TRBD2|-|TRBJ2-2|TRBV9
CASSGTSGSHGELFF
TGTGCCAGCAGCGGGACTAGCGGGAGTCACGGGGAGCTGTTTTTT
>-|-|TRBJ2-5|TRBV7-2
CASSLGEKETQYF
TGTGCCAGCAGCTTAGGAGAGAAAGAGACCCAGTACTTC
>-|-|TRBJ2-5|TRBV2
CASSERRAQETQYF
TGTGCCAGCAGTGAACGCAGGGCCCAAGAGACCCAGTACTTC
>-|-|TRBJ1-1|TRBV18
CATSRGVTEAFF
TGTGCCACCTCTAGGGGGGTCACTGAAGCTTTCTTT
>-|once|TRBJ2-7|TRBV13
CASSSNTGGYEQYF
TGTGCCAGCAGCTCTAACACCGGTGGGTACGAGCAGTACTTC
>TRBD2|-|TRBJ2-7|TRBV7-9
CASSGSGGVIKQYF
TGTGCCAGCAGCGGTAGCGGGGGGGTTATCAAGCAGTACTTC
>TRBD2|-|TRBJ2-1|TRBV7-9
CASSLGVLGGRVSNEQFF
TGTGCCAGCAGCTTAGGTGTTCTTGGCGGGAGGGTGAGCAATGAGCAGTTCTTC
>-|-|TRBJ2-2|TRBV28
CASSPPGFRPSTGELFF
TGTGCCAGCAGCCCCCCCGGTTTCCGCCCGAGCACCGGGGAGCTGTTTTTT
>TRBD1|-|TRBJ2-7|TRBV5-4
CASSHPLGQGNHEQYF
TGTGCCAGCAGCCATCCACTCGGACAGGGCAACCACGAGCAGTACTTC
>-|-|TRBJ2-4|TRBV7-9
CASSLPQGLIRF
TGTGCCAGCAGCCTCCCACAGGGTCTAATTAGGTTC
>-|-|TRBJ2-7|TRBV25-1
CASSRTETGYGQYF
TGTGCCAGCAGTCGCACCGAGACGGGCTACGGGCAGTACTTC
>-|-|TRBJ2-3|TRBV24-1
CATSDSGTDTQYF
TGTGCCACCAGTGACTCAGGGACAGATACGCAGTATTTT
>TRBD2|-|TRBJ2-7|TRBV27
CASSSTSGPSYEQYF
TGTGCCAGCAGTTCGACTAGCGGACCATCCTACGAGCAGTACTTC
>TRBD1|-|TRBJ2-5|TRBV5-1
CASSTGQGTETQYF
TGCGCCAGCAGCACAGGACAGGGCACGGAGACCCAGTACTTC
>-|-|TRBJ2-7|TRBV3-1/TRBV3-2
CASSQDWGEQYF
TGTGCCAGCAGCCAAGATTGGGGGGAGCAGTACTTC
>TRBD1|-|TRBJ2-7|TRBV18
CASSPDRVEQYF
TGTGCCAGCTCACCTGACAGGGTCGAGCAGTACTTC
>-|-|TRBJ1-1|TRBV11-2
CASTSRPGRGTEAFF
TGTGCCAGCACCTCCCGTCCGGGCCGAGGCACTGAAGCTTTCTTT
>-|-|TRBJ1-2|TRBV9
CASSLTDGNYGYTF
TGTGCCAGCAGCCTCACGGACGGGAACTATGGCTACACCTTC
>-|few|TRBJ1-6|TRBV30
CAWTGVLSYNSPLHF
TGTGCCTGGACAGGGGTCCTCTCCTATAATTCACCCCTCCACTTT
>-|few|TRBJ2-3|TRBV5-1
CASSLTSGYTDTQYF
TGCGCCAGCAGCTTAACAAGCGGGTACACAGATACGCAGTATTTT
>-|-|TRBJ1-5|TRBV28
CASSTRGNQPQHF
TGTGCCAGCAGTACTCGGGGCAATCAGCCCCAGCATTTT
>-|-|TRBJ1-5|TRBV19
CASSRLIRDTNQPQHF
TGTGCCAGTAGTCGACTAATCCGGGACACTAATCAGCCCCAGCATTTT
>-|-|TRBJ1-5|TRBV2
CASSDELASGTQHF
TGTGCCAGCAGTGACGAATTAGCAAGTGGGACCCAGCATTTT
>TRBD2|-|TRBJ2-1|TRBV13
CASLISGSIGHEQFF
TGTGCCAGCCTTATTAGCGGGAGTATCGGGCATGAGCAGTTCTTC
>-|-|TRBJ2-2|TRBV19
CASTPRGVGELFF
TGTGCCAGTACCCCCCGGGGTGTCGGGGAGCTGTTTTTT
>-|-|TRBJ2-7|TRBV7-2
CASSWGARGYEQYF
TGTGCCAGCAGCTGGGGGGCCCGGGGATACGAGCAGTACTTC